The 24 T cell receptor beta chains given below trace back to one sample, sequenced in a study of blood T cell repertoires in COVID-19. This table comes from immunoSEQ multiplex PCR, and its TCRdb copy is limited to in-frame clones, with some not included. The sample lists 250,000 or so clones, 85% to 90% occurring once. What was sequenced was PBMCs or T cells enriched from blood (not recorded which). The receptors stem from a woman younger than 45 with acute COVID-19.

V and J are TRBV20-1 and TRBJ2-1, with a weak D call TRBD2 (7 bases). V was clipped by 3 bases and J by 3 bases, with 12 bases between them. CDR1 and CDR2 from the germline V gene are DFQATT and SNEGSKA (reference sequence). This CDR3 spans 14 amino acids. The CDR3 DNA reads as TGCAGTGCTAGTAGGGGGGGGAACTACAATGAGCAGTTCTTC. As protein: CSASRGGNYNEQFF.

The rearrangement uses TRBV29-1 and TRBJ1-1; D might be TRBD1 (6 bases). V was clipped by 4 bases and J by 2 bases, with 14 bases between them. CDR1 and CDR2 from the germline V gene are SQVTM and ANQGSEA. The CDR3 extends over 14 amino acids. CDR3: CSVGPGQYNTEAFF. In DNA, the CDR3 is TGCAGCGTTGGACCGGGACAATACAACACTGAAGCTTTCTTT.

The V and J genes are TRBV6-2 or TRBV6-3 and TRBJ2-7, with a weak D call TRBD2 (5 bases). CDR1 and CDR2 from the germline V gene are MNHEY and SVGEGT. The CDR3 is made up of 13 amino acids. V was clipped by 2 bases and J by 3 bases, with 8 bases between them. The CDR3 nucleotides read TGTGCCAGCAGTTACGACTACAACTACGAGCAGTACTTC. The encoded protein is CASSYDYNYEQYF.

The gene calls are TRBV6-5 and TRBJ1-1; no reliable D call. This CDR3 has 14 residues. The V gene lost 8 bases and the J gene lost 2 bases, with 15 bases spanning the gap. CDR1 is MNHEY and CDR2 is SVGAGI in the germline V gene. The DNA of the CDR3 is TGTGCCAGCTTACGGCGGGAGATCAACACTGAAGCTTTCTTT. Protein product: CASLRREINTEAFF.

CDR3 loop: CAWQTGVGSPLHF. The CDR3 bases are TGTGCCTGGCAAACAGGGGTAGGATCACCCCTCCACTTT. V is TRBV30 and J is TRBJ1-6, with 7 bases that match TRBD1. The CDR3 is 13 residues long. Per the germline V gene, CDR1 is GTSNPN and CDR2 is SVGIG (reference sequence). V gave up 5 bases and J gave up 10 bases; unmatched junction bases: 8.

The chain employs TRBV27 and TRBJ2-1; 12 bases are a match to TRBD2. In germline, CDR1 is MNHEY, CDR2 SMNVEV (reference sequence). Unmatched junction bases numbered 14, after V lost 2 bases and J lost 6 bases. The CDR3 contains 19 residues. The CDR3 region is CASSLTWALAGGQGNEQFF. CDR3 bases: TGTGCCAGCAGTTTAACGTGGGCACTAGCGGGAGGCCAAGGCAATGAGCAGTTCTTC.

DNA of the CDR3: TGTGCCAGCAGCCTCAAAGGACAGGGTCCCTACGAGCAGTACTTC. As protein: CASSLKGQGPYEQYF. J is TRBJ2-7 and V is TRBV13, with 8 bases aligning to TRBD1. Germline V gives CDR1 PRHDT, CDR2 FYEKMQ (reference sequence). With 5 bases clipped from V and 2 bases from J, the junction kept 8 bases outside the gene matches. The CDR3 has 15 amino acids.

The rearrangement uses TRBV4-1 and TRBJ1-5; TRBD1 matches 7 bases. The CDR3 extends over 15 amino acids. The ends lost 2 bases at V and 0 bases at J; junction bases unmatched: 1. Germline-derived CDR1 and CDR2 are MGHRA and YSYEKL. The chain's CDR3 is CASSQTGVSNQPQHF. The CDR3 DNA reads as TGCGCCAGCAGCCAAACAGGGGTTAGCAATCAGCCCCAGCATTTT.

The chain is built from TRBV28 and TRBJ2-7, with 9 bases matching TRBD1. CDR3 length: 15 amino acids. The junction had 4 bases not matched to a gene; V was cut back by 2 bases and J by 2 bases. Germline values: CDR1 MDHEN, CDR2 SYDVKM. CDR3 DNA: TGTGCCAGCAGTTTACCGGGACAGGGAGCCTACGAGCAGTACTTC. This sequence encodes CASSLPGQGAYEQYF.

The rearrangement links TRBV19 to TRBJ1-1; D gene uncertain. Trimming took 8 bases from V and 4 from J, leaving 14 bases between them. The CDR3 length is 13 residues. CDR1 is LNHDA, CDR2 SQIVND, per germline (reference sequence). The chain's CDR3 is CASGEAAATEAFF. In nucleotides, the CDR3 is TGTGCCAGTGGAGAGGCGGCGGCCACTGAAGCTTTCTTT. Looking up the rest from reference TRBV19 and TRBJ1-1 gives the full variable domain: DGGITQSPKYLFRKEGQNVTLSCEQNLNHDAMYWYRQDPGQGLRLIYYSQIVNDFQKGDIAEGYSVSREKKESFPLTVTSAQKNPTAFYLCASGEAAATEAFFGQGTRLTVV.

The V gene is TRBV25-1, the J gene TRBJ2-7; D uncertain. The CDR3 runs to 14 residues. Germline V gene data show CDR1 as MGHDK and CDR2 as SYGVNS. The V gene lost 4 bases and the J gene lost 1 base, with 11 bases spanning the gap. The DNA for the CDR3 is TGTGCCAGCAGTGGGAGTGACGCTTCCTACGAGCAGTACTTC. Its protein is CASSGSDASYEQYF.

CDR3 region: CASSVVAGGGEQYF. In nucleotides, the CDR3 is TGTGCCAGCAGCGTAGTGGCGGGAGGCGGCGAGCAGTACTTC. The genes are TRBV9 and TRBJ2-7; 8 bases map to TRBD2. The germline V gene encodes CDR1 SGDLS and CDR2 YYNGEE. J was trimmed by 6 bases and V by 0 bases; bases with no gene match: 5. This CDR3 is built from 14 residues.

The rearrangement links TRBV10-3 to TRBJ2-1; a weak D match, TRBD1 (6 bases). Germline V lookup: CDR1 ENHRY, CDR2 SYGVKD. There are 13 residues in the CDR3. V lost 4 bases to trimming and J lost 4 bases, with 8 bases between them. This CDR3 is CAISVGQYNEQFF. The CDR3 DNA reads TGTGCCATCAGTGTCGGACAGTACAATGAGCAGTTCTTC.

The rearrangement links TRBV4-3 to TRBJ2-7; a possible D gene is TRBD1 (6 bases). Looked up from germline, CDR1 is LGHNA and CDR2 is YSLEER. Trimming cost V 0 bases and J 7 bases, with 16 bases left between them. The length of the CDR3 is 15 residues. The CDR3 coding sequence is TGCGCCAGCAGCCAAGAAAAGGGGGATATGGGGGAGCAGTACTTC. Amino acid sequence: CASSQEKGDMGEQYF.

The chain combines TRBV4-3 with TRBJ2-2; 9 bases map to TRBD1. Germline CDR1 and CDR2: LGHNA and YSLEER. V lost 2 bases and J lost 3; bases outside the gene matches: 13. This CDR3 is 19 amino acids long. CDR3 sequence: CASSQIHGGTGLYTGELFF. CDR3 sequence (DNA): TGCGCCAGCAGCCAAATCCACGGCGGGACAGGGTTATACACCGGGGAGCTGTTTTTT.

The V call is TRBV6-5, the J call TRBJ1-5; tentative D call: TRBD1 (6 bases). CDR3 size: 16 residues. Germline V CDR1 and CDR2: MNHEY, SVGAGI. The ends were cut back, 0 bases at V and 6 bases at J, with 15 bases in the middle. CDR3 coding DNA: TGTGCCAGCAGTTACTCGACGGGCGGGGGCGGTCAGCCCCAGCATTTT. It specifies CASSYSTGGGGQPQHF.

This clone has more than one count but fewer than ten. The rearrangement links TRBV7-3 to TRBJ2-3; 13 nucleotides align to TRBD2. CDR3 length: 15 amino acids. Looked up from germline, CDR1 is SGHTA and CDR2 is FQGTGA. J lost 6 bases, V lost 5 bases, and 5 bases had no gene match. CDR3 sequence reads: CASSTGLAGVDTQYF. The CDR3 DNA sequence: TGTGCCAGCAGCACCGGACTAGCGGGAGTGGATACGCAGTATTTT.

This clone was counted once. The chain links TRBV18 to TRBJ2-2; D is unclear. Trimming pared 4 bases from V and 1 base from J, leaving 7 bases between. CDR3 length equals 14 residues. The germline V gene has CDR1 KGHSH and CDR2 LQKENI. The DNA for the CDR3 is TGTGCCAGCTCACTTGGCTTGAACACCGGGGAGCTGTTTTTT. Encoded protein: CASSLGLNTGELFF.

CDR3 sequence (DNA): TGTGCCAGCAGTGACGCAGGGGGAAATCAGCCCCAGCATTTT. As protein: CASSDAGGNQPQHF. This rearrangement joins TRBV2 to TRBJ1-5; 7 bases align to TRBD1. The CDR3 is made up of 14 amino acids. Germline V lookup: CDR1 SNHLY, CDR2 FYNNEI. The ends lost 3 bases at V and 4 bases at J; junction bases unmatched: 3.

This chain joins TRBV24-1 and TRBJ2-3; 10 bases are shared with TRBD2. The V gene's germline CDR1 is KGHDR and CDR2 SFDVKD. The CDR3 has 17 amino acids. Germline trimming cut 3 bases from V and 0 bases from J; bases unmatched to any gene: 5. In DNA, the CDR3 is TGTGCCACCAGTGATCAACTAGCGGGGCCTAGCACAGATACGCAGTATTTT. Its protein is CATSDQLAGPSTDTQYF.

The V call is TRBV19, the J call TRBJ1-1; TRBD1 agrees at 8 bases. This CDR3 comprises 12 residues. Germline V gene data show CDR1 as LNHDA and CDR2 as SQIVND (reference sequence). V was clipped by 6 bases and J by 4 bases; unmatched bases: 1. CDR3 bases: TGTGCCAGTAGGCAGGGGGCCACTGAAGCTTTCTTT. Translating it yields CASRQGATEAFF.

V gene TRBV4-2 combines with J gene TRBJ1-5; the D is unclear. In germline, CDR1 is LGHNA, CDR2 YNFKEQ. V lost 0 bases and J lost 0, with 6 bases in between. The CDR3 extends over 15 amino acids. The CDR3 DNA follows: TGTGCCAGCAGCCAAGAGGAGTATAGCAATCAGCCCCAGCATTTT. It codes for CASSQEEYSNQPQHF.

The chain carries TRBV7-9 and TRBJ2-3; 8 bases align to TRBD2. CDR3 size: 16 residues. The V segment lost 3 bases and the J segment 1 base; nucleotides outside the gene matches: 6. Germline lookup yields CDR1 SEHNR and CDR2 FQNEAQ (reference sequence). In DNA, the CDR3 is TGTGCCAGCAGCTTTATGACTAGCGCAGGCACAGATACGCAGTATTTT. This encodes CASSFMTSAGTDTQYF.

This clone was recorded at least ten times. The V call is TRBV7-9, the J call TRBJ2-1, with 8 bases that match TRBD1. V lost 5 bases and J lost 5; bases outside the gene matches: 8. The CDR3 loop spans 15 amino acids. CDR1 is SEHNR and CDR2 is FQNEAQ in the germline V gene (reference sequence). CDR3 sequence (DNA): TGTGCCAGCAGCCACCAGGGGGCACCCGACAATGAGCAGTTCTTC. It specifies CASSHQGAPDNEQFF.